Following are 11 T cell receptor beta chains from one sample sequenced in a study of response to subunit inactivated influenza vaccine listed by TCRdb under 2018. Receptor libraries were prepared by RT-PCR. TCRdb names Illumina HiSeq 2500 as the instrument used. TCRdb reworked the public reads: Q25 trimming with fastp, MiXCR clone assembly, productive beta chains retained. Identical CDR3 protein sequences are pooled into one entry, listed with their most common genes and DNA. The sample yields about 800,000 distinct CDR3 sequences; about 20% were counted once. Of the sample, roughly 10% is held by the ten largest clones. The source material was PBMCs from blood, sampled roughly 5 days after vaccination. Every receptor here comes from a man aged 50-59 years who received an inactivated influenza vaccine. Donor details come from another sample of the same person, matched by shared clones.

The sample holds a few counts of this clonotype. The genes are TRBV12-3 or TRBV12-4 and TRBJ2-7; D gene uncertain. This CDR3 spans 16 amino acids. The ends were cut back, 0 bases at V and 5 bases at J, with 17 bases in the middle. This CDR3 is CASSLARPWGTHEQYF. CDR3 in DNA: TGTGCCAGCAGTTTAGCCCGACCCTGGGGAACCCACGAGCAGTACTTC.

In DNA form, the CDR3 reads TGCGCCAGCAGCTTCCACGAAAGTGTTAAGGAGACCCAGTACTTC. It specifies CASSFHESVKETQYF. The chain employs TRBV5-1 and TRBJ2-5; no reliable D call. V shed 2 bases and J shed 5 bases, with 16 bases lying between them. The CDR3 is 15 residues long. Germline CDR1 is SGHRS and CDR2 is YFSETQ.

The chain is built from TRBV5-1 and TRBJ2-3; 10 bases are shared with TRBD1. Germline V gene data show CDR1 as SGHRS and CDR2 as YFSETQ. V lost 1 base, J lost 0 bases, and 2 bases stayed unmatched. The CDR3 is 16 residues long. The DNA for the CDR3 is TGCGCCAGCAGCTTGTGGGGACAGGGGAGCACAGATACGCAGTATTTT. It is translated as CASSLWGQGSTDTQYF.

This clonotype was recorded a few times. The chain employs TRBV6-5 and TRBJ2-7; possibly TRBD2 for D (6 bases). V was clipped by 2 bases and J by 8 bases, with 13 bases between them. This CDR3 comprises 13 residues. Per germline, CDR1 MNHEY and CDR2 SVGAGI. The CDR3 spells CASSYIGREKQYF. CDR3 sequence (DNA): TGTGCCAGCAGTTACATCGGACGGGAGAAGCAGTACTTC.

This chain links TRBV12-3 or TRBV12-4 with TRBJ2-5; possible D gene TRBD1, 6 bases. The CDR3 contains 13 residues. Trimming removed 6 bases from V and 6 bases from J, with 14 bases in between. CDR3 in amino acids: CASRHRDRQTQYF. In DNA, the CDR3 is TGTGCCAGCAGGCACAGGGATAGGCAGACCCAGTACTTC.

This clonotype was seen only a few times. The rearrangement uses TRBV5-1 and TRBJ2-7, with 7 bases matching TRBD1. J lost 3 bases, V lost 0 bases, and 3 bases had no gene match. This CDR3 contains 14 residues. Germline V gene sequence: CDR1 SGHRS, CDR2 YFSETQ. In DNA form, the CDR3 reads TGCGCCAGCAGCTTGGGGGACAGAGACTACGAGCAGTACTTC. Translation gives CASSLGDRDYEQYF.

This clonotype was found a few times. The chain uses TRBV29-1 and TRBJ2-2; TRBD2 might be the D (5 bases). Germline V gene lookup returns CDR1 SQVTM and CDR2 ANQGSEA. CDR3 length equals 15 residues. V was pared by 7 bases and J by 3 bases, with 18 bases between. The CDR3 reads CSAAPEVAYTGELFF. CDR3 nucleotide sequence: TGCAGCGCTGCCCCGGAGGTAGCTTACACCGGGGAGCTGTTTTTT.

This clonotype has a handful of counts. The CDR3: CSVALLAGVTDTQYF. CDR3 nucleotide sequence: TGCAGCGTCGCCCTACTAGCGGGAGTGACAGATACGCAGTATTTT. V is TRBV29-1 and J is TRBJ2-3, with TRBD2 identical over 11 bases. Germline V gene lookup returns CDR1 SQVTM and CDR2 ANQGSEA. The CDR3 spans 15 residues. V lost 6 bases, J lost 3 bases, and 8 bases stayed unmatched.

This clonotype was found many times. V gene TRBV12-3 or TRBV12-4 combines with J gene TRBJ1-1; D remains ambiguous. The CDR3 is made up of 12 amino acids. Trimming removed 6 bases from V and 5 bases from J, with 10 bases in between. CDR3 region: CASSPTSTEAFF. CDR3 in DNA: TGTGCCAGCAGCCCGACATCTACTGAAGCTTTCTTT.

This clonotype was seen a few times. The genes are TRBV6-5 and TRBJ2-7; TRBD1 matches at 7 bases. Germline values: CDR1 MNHEY, CDR2 SVGAGI. The CDR3 is 16 amino acids. V lost 2 bases, J lost 0 bases, and 7 bases stayed unmatched. CDR3 amino acids: CASSYAPGQSSYEQYF. As DNA, the CDR3 is TGTGCCAGCAGTTACGCCCCGGGACAGAGCTCCTACGAGCAGTACTTC.

Details on this clonotype: Germline is not matched at one junction end, which may reflect a read error. The V call is TRBV5-1, the J call TRBJ2-7; tentative D call: TRBD2 (6 bases). The CDR3 covers 13 residues. CDR1 and CDR2 from the germline V gene are SGHRS and YFSETQ. CDR3 in amino acids: CARSWEEGYEQYF. Written as DNA, the CDR3 is TGCGCCAGAAGCTGGGAGGAGGGGTACGAGCAGTACTTC.